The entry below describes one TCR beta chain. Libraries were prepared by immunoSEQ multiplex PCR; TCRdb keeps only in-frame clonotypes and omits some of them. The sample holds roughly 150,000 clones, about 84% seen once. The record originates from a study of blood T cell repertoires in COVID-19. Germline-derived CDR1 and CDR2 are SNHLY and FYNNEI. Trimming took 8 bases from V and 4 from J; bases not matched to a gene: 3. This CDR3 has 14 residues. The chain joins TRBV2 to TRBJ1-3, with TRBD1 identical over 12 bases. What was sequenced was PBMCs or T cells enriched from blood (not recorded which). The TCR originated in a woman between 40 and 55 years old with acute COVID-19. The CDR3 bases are TGTGCCAGCGGGACAGGGGGCGCAGGAAACACCATATATTTT. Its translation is CASGTGGAGNTIYF. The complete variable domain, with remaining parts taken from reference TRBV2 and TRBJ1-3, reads EPEVTQTPSHQVTQMGQEVILRCVPISNHLYFYWYRQILGQKVEFLVSFYNNEISEKSEIFDDQFSVERPDGSNFTLKIRSTKLEDSAMYFCASGTGGAGNTIYFGEGSWLTVV.